A selection of T cell receptor beta chains follows, all from one sample in a study of blood T cell repertoires in COVID-19. Profiling relied on immunoSEQ multiplex PCR, and the TCRdb table lists in-frame clones only, not all of them. The table shows a few hundred thousand clones, with around 89% occurring only once. The sample taken for sequencing was PBMCs or T cells enriched from blood (not recorded which). These receptors came from a young woman who had recovered from COVID-19. The CDR3 runs from the conserved cysteine through the conserved F or W. The D gene is left open where the match is weak. Where a row states a size, it is once, few, many or the class of an expanded clone; other rows omit it.

clone_size	v_call	d_call	j_call	cdr3_aa	cdr3_nt
NA	TRBV5-1	NA	TRBJ2-2	CASSLDLLNTGELFF	TGCGCCAGCAGCTTGGATCTACTCAACACCGGGGAGCTGTTTTTT
NA	TRBV7-8	NA	TRBJ1-5	CASGGSNQPQHF	TGTGCCAGCGGGGGGTCCAATCAGCCCCAGCATTTT
NA	TRBV19	NA	TRBJ1-4	CASSNPPTGTNEKLFF	TGTGCCAGTAGTAACCCCCCGACAGGTACCAATGAAAAACTGTTTTTT
NA	TRBV2	NA	TRBJ1-1	CASSPAGLTEAFF	TGTGCCAGCAGTCCCGCAGGGCTCACTGAAGCTTTCTTT
once	TRBV27	NA	TRBJ2-4	CATKTLEAKNIQYF	TGTGCCACGAAAACTCTAGAGGCCAAAAACATTCAGTACTTC
NA	TRBV4-2	TRBD1	TRBJ2-1	CASSRKGGQGAQSSYNEQFF	TGTGCCAGCAGCCGCAAGGGAGGACAGGGGGCTCAAAGCTCCTACAATGAGCAGTTCTTC
few	TRBV14	NA	TRBJ2-7	CASSQAVTAYEQYF	TGTGCCAGCAGCCAAGCGGTCACAGCCTACGAGCAGTACTTC
NA	TRBV11-2	NA	TRBJ1-1	CASSSFRGKSTEAFF	TGTGCCAGCAGCTCGTTCAGAGGGAAAAGTACTGAAGCTTTCTTT
NA	TRBV6-5	NA	TRBJ2-5	CASTQTRMGETQYF	TGTGCCAGCACCCAGACTAGAATGGGAGAGACCCAGTACTTC
NA	TRBV7-2	NA	TRBJ1-6	CASSLQTGLNSPLHF	TGTGCCAGCAGCTTACAGACAGGTCTAAATTCACCCCTCCACTTT
NA	TRBV18	TRBD1	TRBJ2-1	CASAGDSGEQFF	TGTGCCAGCGCTGGGGACAGCGGTGAGCAGTTCTTC
NA	TRBV30	NA	TRBJ2-7	CAWSGVYRGGEQYF	TGTGCCTGGAGTGGGGTTTACAGGGGGGGCGAGCAGTACTTC